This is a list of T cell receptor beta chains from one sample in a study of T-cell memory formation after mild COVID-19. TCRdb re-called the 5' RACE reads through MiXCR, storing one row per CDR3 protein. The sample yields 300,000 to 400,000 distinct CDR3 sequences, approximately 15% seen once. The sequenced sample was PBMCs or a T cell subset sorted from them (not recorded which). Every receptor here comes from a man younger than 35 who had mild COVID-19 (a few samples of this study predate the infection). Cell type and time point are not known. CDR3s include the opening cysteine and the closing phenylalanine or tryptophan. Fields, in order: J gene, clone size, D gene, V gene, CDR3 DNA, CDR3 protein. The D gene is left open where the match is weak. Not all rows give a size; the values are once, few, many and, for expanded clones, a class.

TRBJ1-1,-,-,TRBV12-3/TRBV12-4,TGTGCCAGCAGTGCAGACAGGAGGATGAACACTGAAGCTTTCTTT,CASSADRRMNTEAFF
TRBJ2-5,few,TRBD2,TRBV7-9,TGTGCCAGCAGCTTTTATAGCGGGGGGTACCAAGAGACCCAGTACTTC,CASSFYSGGYQETQYF
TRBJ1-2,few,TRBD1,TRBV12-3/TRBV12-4,TGTGCCAGCAGTCGACAGGGCCCTACTGGTGGCTACACCTTC,CASSRQGPTGGYTF
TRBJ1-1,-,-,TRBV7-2,TGTGCCAGCAGTGCGCGGGGAAACACTGAAGCTTTCTTT,CASSARGNTEAFF
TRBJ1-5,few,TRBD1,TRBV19,TGTGCCAGTGCCTCCGGGACAGGGGGCCTCGTCAATCAGCCCCAGCATTTT,CASASGTGGLVNQPQHF
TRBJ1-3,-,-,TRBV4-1,TGCGCCAGCAGCCAAGACAGGGCTACCCACCTCTCTGGAAACACCATATATTTT,CASSQDRATHLSGNTIYF
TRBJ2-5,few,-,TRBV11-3,TGTGCCAGCAGCCCCCGGGATGGGGAGACCCAGTACTTC,CASSPRDGETQYF
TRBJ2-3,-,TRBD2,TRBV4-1,TGCGCCAGCAGCCAAGGGGGCGCTAGCGGGGGCACAGATACGCAGTATTTT,CASSQGGASGGTDTQYF
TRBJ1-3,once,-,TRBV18,TGTGCCAGCTCACCGCATTATGGCTACGCTGGAAACACCATATATTTT,CASSPHYGYAGNTIYF
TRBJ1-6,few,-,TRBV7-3,TGTGCCAGCAGCCCCCACCCCACAAATTCACCCCTCCACTTT,CASSPHPTNSPLHF
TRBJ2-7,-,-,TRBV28,TGTGCCAGCAGTTTTCTCCAAGGTTCAGGGATCTACTCCTACGAGCAGTACTTC,CASSFLQGSGIYSYEQYF
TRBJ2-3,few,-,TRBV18,TGTGCCAGCTCACCACCGTTTCGTGGGAAAACAGATACGCAGTATTTT,CASSPPFRGKTDTQYF
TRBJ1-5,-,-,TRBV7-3,TGTGCCAGCAGCTTAAGGAGGGGAGGGAGTGATAGCAATCAGCCCCAGCATTTT,CASSLRRGGSDSNQPQHF
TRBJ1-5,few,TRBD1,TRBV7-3,TGTGCCAGCAGCGCGGGACAGAGTCAGCCCCAGCATTTT,CASSAGQSQPQHF
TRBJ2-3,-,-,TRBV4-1,TGCGCCAGCAGCCAAGATTGGCTCTTTGATACGCAGTATTTT,CASSQDWLFDTQYF
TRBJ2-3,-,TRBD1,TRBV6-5,TGTGCCAGCAGCTCCAGGACAGGGAAGACAGATACGCAGTATTTT,CASSSRTGKTDTQYF
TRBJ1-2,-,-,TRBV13,TGTGCCAGCAGCTCGCAAGGGGCCCCTTATGGCTACACCTTC,CASSSQGAPYGYTF
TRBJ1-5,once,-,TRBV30,TGTGCCTGGGCAATGGGGGAGAGTCAGCCCCAGCATTTT,CAWAMGESQPQHF
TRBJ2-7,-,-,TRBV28,TGTGCCAGCAGTTTACCGACCTCTAACTACGAGCAGTACTTC,CASSLPTSNYEQYF
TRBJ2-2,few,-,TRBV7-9,TGTGCCAGCGCGGTGAACACCGGGGAGCTGTTTTTT,CASAVNTGELFF